These 4 T cell receptor beta chains were all obtained from the same sample, sequenced in a study of shared T cell receptors in the human thymus. Sequenced by immunoSEQ multiplex PCR; TCRdb stores in-frame clones only, minus some. The sample comprises hundreds of thousands of clones, 80% to 90% of which are singletons, and 0.0094% rests with the top ten. These data were also reused for a study on human thymus T cells.

Sequencing input: thymocytes. The receptors shown here come from a boy under two years old with a congenital heart defect.

The chain combines TRBV20-1 with TRBJ1-1, with D unclear. Trimming stripped 7 bases from V and 3 bases from J, with 9 bases between. CDR1 DFQATT and CDR2 SNEGSKA come from the germline V gene (reference sequence). This CDR3 is 11 amino acids long. The CDR3 here is CSGGIDTEAFF. CDR3 coding DNA: TGCAGTGGCGGAATAGACACTGAAGCTTTCTTT.

The J gene is TRBJ2-3, the V gene TRBV11-2; 7 positions match TRBD2. The CDR3 sequence is 15 residues long. Germline V CDR1 and CDR2: SGHAT, FQNNGV. V shed 5 bases, J shed 4 bases, and the junction held 9 bases outside the gene matches. The CDR3 DNA is TGTGCCAGCAGCCGCGGGAGCGCACAATCAGATACGCAGTATTTT. Its protein product is CASSRGSAQSDTQYF.

This chain connects TRBV5-1 to TRBJ2-3; 13 bases fit TRBD2. This CDR3 has 18 amino acids. Per germline, CDR1 SGHRS and CDR2 YFSETQ. The V gene end was trimmed by 0 bases and the J gene end by 6 bases; junction bases not matched to a gene: 10. This CDR3 reads CASSLAVRTSGGVDTQYF. The CDR3 coding sequence is TGCGCCAGCAGCTTGGCGGTTCGGACTAGCGGGGGAGTGGATACGCAGTATTTT. Drawing the rest from reference TRBV5-1 and TRBJ2-3, the complete variable domain is KAGVTQTPRYLIKTRGQQVTLSCSPISGHRSVSWYQQTPGQGLQFLFEYFSETQRNKGNFPGRFSGRQFSNSRSEMNVSTLELGDSALYLCASSLAVRTSGGVDTQYFGPGTRLTVL.

The chain combines TRBV28 with TRBJ2-7; 9 bases are shared with TRBD2. The length of the CDR3 is 13 residues. CDR1 is MDHEN, CDR2 SYDVKM, per germline. J was trimmed by 1 base and V by 5 bases; bases with no gene match: 0. The CDR3 loop reads CASSTSGSYEQYF. CDR3 coding DNA: TGTGCCAGCAGTACTAGCGGGTCCTACGAGCAGTACTTC.